A single sample is the source of the 7 T cell receptor beta chains below, sequenced in a study of T-cell reconstitution after alpha-beta-depleted transplantation in children. The library targeted TCRbeta and was prepared with unique molecular identifiers. TCRdb fed the PCR reads into MiXCR, producing one record per CDR3 protein. The table has 73,000 or so distinct CDR3 sequences, roughly 4.5% seen once. Sequenced material: PBMCs, mostly from graft donor cells, taken 180 days after TCRalphabeta/CD19-depleted stem cell transplant. Receptor source: a boy younger than two who had a stem cell transplant for acute myeloid leukemia, so the T cells may come from the graft donor.

This clonotype was observed many times. The chain couples TRBV20-1 to TRBJ2-3; D is perhaps TRBD2 (6 bases). Germline CDR1 DFQATT, CDR2 SNEGSKA (reference sequence). V shed 1 base and J shed 0 bases, with 11 bases lying between them. The CDR3 consists of 15 residues. This CDR3 is CSARVVRDSTDTQYF. DNA for the CDR3: TGCAGTGCTAGAGTTGTGCGGGATAGCACAGATACGCAGTATTTT.

In its sample, this clonotype was seen many times. The chain employs TRBV20-1 and TRBJ2-7; D possibly corresponds to TRBD1 (6 bases). This CDR3 is 16 amino acids long. Germline-derived CDR1 and CDR2 are DFQATT and SNEGSKA (reference sequence). V shed 1 base and J shed 2 bases, with 18 bases lying between them. The CDR3 loop is CSARVFGAGAPYEQYV. In DNA form, the CDR3 reads TGCAGTGCTAGAGTTTTCGGAGCAGGGGCTCCCTACGAGCAGTACGTC.

In this sample, this clonotype turned up many times. The genes are TRBV5-5 and TRBJ2-2; TRBD2 matches 12 bases. The trim removed 0 bases at V and 7 bases at J, leaving 4 bases unmatched. This CDR3 has 16 amino acids. Per the germline V gene, CDR1 is SGHKS and CDR2 is YYEKEE (reference sequence). CDR3: CASSLGLAGALGELFF. The CDR3, as DNA: TGTGCCAGCAGCTTGGGACTAGCGGGGGCGCTCGGGGAGCTGTTTTTT.

This clonotype showed up many times. The chain carries TRBV5-6 and TRBJ2-5, with a weak D call TRBD1 (5 bases). Trimming stripped 0 bases from V and 2 bases from J, with 5 bases between. The CDR3 is 13 amino acids. CDR1 SGHDT and CDR2 YYEEEE come from the germline V gene. Written as DNA, the CDR3 is TGTGCCAGCAGCTTGGGACAGCAAGAGACCCAGTACTTC. It yields the protein CASSLGQQETQYF.

This clonotype was seen at least ten times. This chain uses TRBV20-1 with TRBJ2-1; 11 nucleotides match TRBD1. V shed 6 bases, J shed 9 bases, and the junction held 7 bases outside the gene matches. Germline CDR1 is DFQATT and CDR2 is SNEGSKA (reference sequence). This CDR3 is 13 amino acids long. The CDR3 is CSAPGQGVGEQFF. The CDR3 DNA sequence: TGCAGTGCACCGGGACAGGGGGTGGGTGAGCAGTTCTTC.

This clonotype showed up just a few times. This rearrangement joins TRBV7-9 to TRBJ2-1, with a possible D match to TRBD2 (5 bases). Per germline, CDR1 SEHNR and CDR2 FQNEAQ (reference sequence). The CDR3 covers 16 residues. V was trimmed by 0 bases and J by 0 bases, leaving 9 bases between them. Written as DNA, the CDR3 is TGTGCCAGCAGCTTAGCTTTGGGGAGCTCCTACAATGAGCAGTTCTTC. Translation gives CASSLALGSSYNEQFF.

In this sample, this clonotype turned up many times. The chain joins TRBV7-7 to TRBJ2-2, with TRBD2 matching 12 bases. The CDR3 length is 18 residues. Germline loops: CDR1 SSHAT, CDR2 FNYEAQ (reference sequence). V dropped 4 bases and J dropped 1; count of bases not matched to a gene: 7. The CDR3 sequence: CASSSHPLAGGNTGELFF. The DNA for the CDR3 is TGTGCCAGCAGCTCCCACCCACTAGCGGGGGGGAACACCGGGGAGCTGTTTTTT.